This T cell receptor (beta chain) was profiled in a study of OX40 agonist ivuxolimab in advanced cancers. Study information: Each dose-escalation patient presented with hepatocellular carcinoma, melanoma, renal cell or head and neck cancer.

A note on this clone: What it recognizes is unknown.

Clones were sequenced by immunoSEQ multiplex PCR, and TCRdb holds only the in-frame ones, with some missing. The sample holds 70,000 to 85,000 clones, roughly 80% seen once. Regarding the study as a whole: The study did not work out the antigen specificity of the expanded peripheral T cells.

This specimen was CD4+ or CD8+ T cells sorted from blood, taken in a trial of the OX40 agonist ivuxolimab. The TCR was taken from an adult with an advanced solid tumor such as melanoma, head and neck, liver or kidney cancer.

The CDR3 nucleotides read TGTGCCAGTAGTATGCAGAACCCTAAGTCACCCCTCCACTTT. It yields the protein CASSMQNPKSPLHF. The chain links TRBV19 to TRBJ1-6; the D is unclear. V was clipped by 3 bases and J by 10 bases, with 13 bases between them. The germline CDR1 and CDR2 sequences are LNHDA and SQIVND (reference sequence). The length of the CDR3 is 14 residues.